The 27 T cell receptor beta chains in this list originate from one sample, sequenced in a study of memory CD4+ T cells and cytomegalovirus serostatus. Sequenced by immunoSEQ multiplex PCR; TCRdb stores in-frame clones only, minus some. The sample holds roughly 45,000 clones, about 77% seen once. The sort gate was single viable CD3+CD4+CD8-CD45RO+ cells for memory CD4+ T cells. Sequenced material: memory CD4+ T cells from blood. Every receptor here comes from an adult in good health and CMV-seronegative.

This chain connects TRBV6-1 to TRBJ2-2, with TRBD2 matching over 7 bases. The CDR3 is made up of 14 amino acids. The germline gives CDR1 MNHNS, CDR2 SASEGT. CDR3 DNA: TGTGCTGGAGCCGGGACTATGAACACCGGGGAGCTGTTTTTT. Translating it yields CAGAGTMNTGELFF.

This clone occurred a few times. The rearrangement uses TRBV6-5 and TRBJ1-2; D gene ambiguous. Germline V gene data show CDR1 as MNHEY and CDR2 as SVGAGI. This CDR3 spans 12 amino acids. The germline V and J ends were trimmed by 4 bases and 8 bases, with 11 bases remaining between them. The CDR3 DNA follows: TGTGCCAGCAGTTTTCGCGGGTTCGGCTACACCTTC. Its translation: CASSFRGFGYTF.

This sequence joins TRBV5-5 and TRBJ2-2; 7 bases match TRBD1. The junction had 7 bases not matched to a gene; V was cut back by 4 bases and J by 4 bases. The CDR3 contains 15 residues. Germline V gene lookup returns CDR1 SGHKS and CDR2 YYEKEE (reference sequence). The CDR3 is CASSRDSRATGELFF. DNA of the CDR3: TGTGCCAGCAGCAGGGACAGCCGGGCCACCGGGGAGCTGTTTTTT.

Concerning this clone: This sample also contains other DNA sequences that code for the same CDR3. This rearrangement joins TRBV7-2 to TRBJ2-2, with D uncertain. The CDR3 totals 14 residues. Looked up from germline, CDR1 is SGHTA and CDR2 is FQGNSA. Trimming took 3 bases from V and 3 from J, leaving 8 bases between them. CDR3 nucleotides: TGTGCCAGCAGCTTGGGTTGGGACACCGGGGAGCTGTTTTTT. Its translation is CASSLGWDTGELFF. Full variable domain (remainder filled in from reference TRBV7-2 and TRBJ2-2): GAGVSQSPSNKVTEKGKDVELRCDPISGHTALYWYRQSLGQGLEFLIYFQGNSAPDKSGLPSDRFSAERTGGSVSTLTIQRTQQEDSAVYLCASSLGWDTGELFFGEGSRLTVL.

V gene TRBV18 combines with J gene TRBJ1-1; D possibly corresponds to TRBD1 (6 bases). The CDR3 loop spans 14 amino acids. The V end was cut by 3 bases, the J end by 4 bases, with 12 bases between. Germline CDR1 is KGHSH and CDR2 is LQKENI. The CDR3 protein is CASSPTQGSTEAFF. DNA of the CDR3: TGTGCCAGCTCACCGACCCAGGGGAGCACTGAAGCTTTCTTT.

The rearrangement links TRBV28 to TRBJ1-2; the D is unclear. The CDR3 contains 14 residues. Germline V gene lookup returns CDR1 MDHEN and CDR2 SYDVKM. The V end lost 5 bases, the J end lost 6 bases, and 16 bases lay between the germline ends. The CDR3 nucleotides are TGTGCCAGCAGTCCCCTTCCGGGAGGGAATGGCTACACCTTC. Protein product: CASSPLPGGNGYTF.

V is TRBV10-3 and J is TRBJ1-5; TRBD1 aligns across 8 bases. The CDR3 length is 14 residues. V lost 6 bases, J lost 4 bases, and 5 bases stayed unmatched. CDR1 is ENHRY and CDR2 is SYGVKD in the germline V gene. The CDR3 DNA sequence: TGTGCCATCAGAGGACAGGGAGAGAATCAGCCCCAGCATTTT. Protein: CAIRGQGENQPQHF.

The chain recombines TRBV30 with TRBJ2-5, with 7 bases matching TRBD2. Germline trimming cut 0 bases from V and 1 base from J; bases unmatched to any gene: 8. CDR1 is GTSNPN, CDR2 SVGIG, per germline (reference sequence). The CDR3 is 16 residues long. The CDR3 loop is CAWSVIASGGQETQYF. The DNA for the CDR3 is TGTGCCTGGAGTGTAATTGCTAGCGGAGGCCAAGAGACCCAGTACTTC.

The chain links TRBV6-5 to TRBJ1-5; D remains ambiguous. This CDR3 has 14 residues. Trimming removed 0 bases from V and 5 bases from J, with 8 bases in between. Germline CDR1 MNHEY, CDR2 SVGAGI. The CDR3 spells CASSYSLGYQPQHF. CDR3 sequence (DNA): TGTGCCAGCAGTTACTCGCTGGGGTATCAGCCCCAGCATTTT.

This clone was recorded a few times. The V call is TRBV19, the J call TRBJ2-7; D might be TRBD2 (7 bases). The V end was cut by 5 bases, the J end by 5 bases, with 16 bases between. This CDR3 is built from 14 residues. Looked up from germline, CDR1 is LNHDA and CDR2 is SQIVND (reference sequence). DNA of the CDR3: TGTGCCAGTAGTGGGGGGGCAGGCCAGGACGAGCAGTACTTC. Its protein product is CASSGGAGQDEQYF.

The chain links TRBV5-6 to TRBJ2-3; 8 bases are a match to TRBD2. CDR3 size: 15 residues. Unmatched junction bases numbered 5, after V lost 5 bases and J lost 0 bases. Germline V lookup: CDR1 SGHDT, CDR2 YYEEEE. The CDR3 sequence is CASSYSGASTDTQYF. The DNA for the CDR3 is TGTGCCAGCAGTTATAGCGGGGCTAGCACAGATACGCAGTATTTT.

The chain carries TRBV18 and TRBJ2-3, with D unresolved. The ends were cut back, 0 bases at V and 6 bases at J, with 10 bases in the middle. From germline, CDR1 is KGHSH and CDR2 LQKENI. This CDR3 contains 14 residues. CDR3 protein: CASSPPQNRDTQYF. The DNA for the CDR3 is TGTGCCAGCTCACCACCACAGAATAGGGATACGCAGTATTTT.

This rearrangement joins TRBV5-1 to TRBJ1-2; possibly TRBD1 for D (6 bases). The V gene lost 4 bases and the J gene lost 0 bases, with 13 bases spanning the gap. CDR1 SGHRS and CDR2 YFSETQ come from the germline V gene. There are 15 residues in the CDR3. The chain's CDR3 is CASSMGAGPNYGYTF. DNA for the CDR3: TGCGCCAGCAGCATGGGGGCAGGGCCTAACTATGGCTACACCTTC.

The rearrangement uses TRBV27 and TRBJ1-1; 9 bases map to TRBD1. This CDR3 contains 15 residues. Germline loops: CDR1 MNHEY, CDR2 SMNVEV (reference sequence). V shed 8 bases and J 1 base; nucleotides not matched to a gene: 8. In DNA, the CDR3 is TGTGCCAGCTGGGGGACAGGGCGCCCGAACACTGAAGCTTTCTTT. It specifies CASWGTGRPNTEAFF.

The count of this clone is one. The chain has TRBV2 and TRBJ2-3; TRBD1 is a possible D gene (5 bases). V gave up 8 bases and J gave up 0 bases, with 18 bases separating them. Germline V gives CDR1 SNHLY, CDR2 FYNNEI. CDR3 size: 16 residues. CDR3 bases: TGTGCCAGCTCCAACAGGCCCCTAATAAGCACAGATACGCAGTATTTT. Translating it yields CASSNRPLISTDTQYF. The full variable domain, completed using reference TRBV2 and TRBJ2-3, is EPEVTQTPSHQVTQMGQEVILRCVPISNHLYFYWYRQILGQKVEFLVSFYNNEISEKSEIFDDQFSVERPDGSNFTLKIRSTKLEDSAMYFCASSNRPLISTDTQYFGPGTRLTVL.

This sequence joins TRBV28 and TRBJ1-1; D may be TRBD1 (6 bases). Germline CDR1 reads MDHEN; CDR2 reads SYDVKM. V dropped 6 bases and J dropped 3 bases, with 17 bases sitting between them. The CDR3 sequence is 15 residues long. The DNA of the CDR3 is TGTGCCAGCAGGGGAAGTAGGGGGAGCTACACTGAAGCTTTCTTT. The encoded protein is CASRGSRGSYTEAFF. Complete variable domain (other parts from reference TRBV28 and TRBJ1-1): DVKVTQSSRYLVKRTGEKVFLECVQDMDHENMFWYRQDPGLGLRLIYFSYDVKMKEKGDIPEGYSVSREKKERFSLILESASTNQTSMYLCASRGSRGSYTEAFFGQGTRLTVV.

This rearrangement joins TRBV19 to TRBJ1-1; D is possibly TRBD1 (5 bases). The CDR3 sequence is 15 residues long. Germline CDR1 LNHDA, CDR2 SQIVND (reference sequence). Trimming cost V 1 base and J 4 bases, with 13 bases left between them. The CDR3 is CASSIGPGESTEAFF. The CDR3 DNA is TGTGCCAGTAGTATAGGTCCGGGGGAGAGCACTGAAGCTTTCTTT.

The chain employs TRBV7-6 and TRBJ1-5; perhaps TRBD1 as D (6 bases). Germline V lookup: CDR1 SGHVS, CDR2 FNYEAQ. The CDR3 loop spans 14 amino acids. Trimming cost V 2 bases and J 3 bases, with 8 bases left between them. The CDR3 spells CASSLRDTNQPQHF. CDR3 nucleotides: TGTGCCAGCAGCTTAAGGGACACCAATCAGCCCCAGCATTTT.

The gene calls are TRBV10-3 and TRBJ1-2, with a tentative D call TRBD1 (6 bases). The length of the CDR3 is 17 residues. Looked up from germline, CDR1 is ENHRY and CDR2 is SYGVKD. V lost 5 bases to trimming and J lost 3 bases, with 22 bases between them. CDR3 nucleotide sequence: TGTGCCATCAGTTCCAGGGGTTCAAGGACAGTCTACTATGGCTACACCTTC. It encodes CAISSRGSRTVYYGYTF.

The V gene is TRBV5-4, the J gene TRBJ2-1, with 8 nucleotides matching TRBD2. The CDR3 contains 14 residues. Germline V gene data show CDR1 as SGHNT and CDR2 as YYREEE (reference sequence). V trimming: 3 bases; J trimming: 4 bases; junction bases outside the gene matches: 3. CDR3 sequence: CASSYGGGYNEQFF. The DNA of the CDR3 is TGTGCCAGCAGCTACGGGGGGGGTTACAATGAGCAGTTCTTC.

The chain combines TRBV7-9 with TRBJ1-2; no firm D call. The CDR3 is 12 amino acids. The germline CDR1 and CDR2 sequences are SEHNR and FQNEAQ (reference sequence). Trimming cost V 5 bases and J 7 bases, with 11 bases left between them. CDR3 sequence reads: CASSLDNPGYTF. As DNA, the CDR3 is TGTGCCAGCAGCCTGGATAATCCTGGCTACACCTTC.

The genes are TRBV28 and TRBJ2-1, with D possibly matching TRBD1 (6 bases). In germline, CDR1 is MDHEN, CDR2 SYDVKM. CDR3 length: 18 amino acids. Trimming removed 8 bases at V and 4 bases at J, with 27 bases between. The CDR3 DNA reads as TGTGCCAGCCTACGGTGGTTTAAACAGGGTGAGGGGTACAATGAGCAGTTCTTC. It codes for CASLRWFKQGEGYNEQFF.

The CDR3 region is CAWTPPRGQGDTDTQYF. The CDR3 nucleotides are TGTGCCTGGACCCCTCCCCGGGGACAGGGGGACACAGATACGCAGTATTTT. The chain has TRBV30 and TRBJ2-3; TRBD1 aligns across 11 bases. The germline V gene encodes CDR1 GTSNPN and CDR2 SVGIG (reference sequence). This CDR3 contains 17 residues. V was pared by 4 bases and J by 2 bases, with 11 bases of the junction left unmatched.

As DNA, the CDR3 is TGTGCCAGCAGTTATGACGGGCCCGGGGAGCTGTTTTTT. Its translation is CASSYDGPGELFF. This chain uses TRBV6-6 with TRBJ2-2; D unresolved. Germline V lookup: CDR1 MNHNY, CDR2 SVGAGI (reference sequence). CDR3 length equals 13 residues. The V gene lost 3 bases and the J gene lost 6 bases, with 8 bases spanning the gap.

This clone was observed a handful of times. This chain joins TRBV5-1 and TRBJ2-3; D is undetermined. Germline CDR1 SGHRS, CDR2 YFSETQ. V was clipped by 1 base and J by 2 bases, with 11 bases between them. This CDR3 spans 15 amino acids. The CDR3 bases are TGCGCCAGCAGCTTGAGGCCCGAGGACACAGATACGCAGTATTTT. This sequence encodes CASSLRPEDTDTQYF.

In nucleotides, the CDR3 is TGCGCCAGCAGTGGACAGGTGAACACTGAAGCTTTCTTT. It codes for CASSGQVNTEAFF. The J gene is TRBJ1-1, the V gene TRBV10-2; perhaps TRBD1 as D (6 bases). The germline gives CDR1 WSHSY, CDR2 SAAADI. The CDR3 has 13 residues. Trimming removed 4 bases from V and 0 bases from J, with 6 bases in between.

This clone was seen a single time. This chain connects TRBV30 to TRBJ1-5; maybe TRBD1 (6 bases). Trimming took off 0 bases at V and 5 bases at J, with 14 bases between the two ends. Germline assignment: CDR1 GTSNPN and CDR2 SVGIG (reference sequence). This CDR3 has 15 residues. The CDR3 sequence is CAWSVPAGDHQPQHF. CDR3 coding DNA: TGTGCCTGGAGTGTACCCGCAGGGGATCATCAGCCCCAGCATTTT.